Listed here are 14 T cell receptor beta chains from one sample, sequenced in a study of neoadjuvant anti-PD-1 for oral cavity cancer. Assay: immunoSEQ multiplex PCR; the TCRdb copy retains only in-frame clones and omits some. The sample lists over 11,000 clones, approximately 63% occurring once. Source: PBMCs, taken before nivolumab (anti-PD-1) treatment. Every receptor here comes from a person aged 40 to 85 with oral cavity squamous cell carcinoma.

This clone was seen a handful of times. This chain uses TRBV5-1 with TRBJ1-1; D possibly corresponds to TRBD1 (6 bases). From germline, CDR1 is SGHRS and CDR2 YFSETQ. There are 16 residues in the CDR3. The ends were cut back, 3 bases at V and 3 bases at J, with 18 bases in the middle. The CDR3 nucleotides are TGCGCCAGCAGCTGGACGGGGGCGGTCGGGGACACTGAAGCTTTCTTT. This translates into CASSWTGAVGDTEAFF.

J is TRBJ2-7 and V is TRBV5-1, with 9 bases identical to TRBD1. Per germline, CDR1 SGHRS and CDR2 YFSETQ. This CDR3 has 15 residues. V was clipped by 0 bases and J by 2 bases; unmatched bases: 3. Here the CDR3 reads CASSLGDRAPYEQYF. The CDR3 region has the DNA TGCGCCAGCAGCTTGGGGGACAGGGCGCCCTACGAGCAGTACTTC.

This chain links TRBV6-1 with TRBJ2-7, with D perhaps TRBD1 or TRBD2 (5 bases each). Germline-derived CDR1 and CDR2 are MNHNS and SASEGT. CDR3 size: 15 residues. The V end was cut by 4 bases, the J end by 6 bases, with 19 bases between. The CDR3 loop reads CASSGGIPPRSEQYF. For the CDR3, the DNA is TGTGCCAGCAGTGGGGGGATCCCCCCCCGGAGCGAGCAGTACTTC.

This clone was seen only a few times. DNA for the CDR3: TGTGCCAGCAGCTTGTCTGGAGAGTCCACCGCCGGCTACACCTTC. Translating it yields CASSLSGESTAGYTF. The chain couples TRBV7-9 to TRBJ1-2, with unresolved D. Germline V gene lookup returns CDR1 SEHNR and CDR2 FQNEAQ (reference sequence). This CDR3 has 15 residues. V was pared by 3 bases and J by 8 bases, with 19 bases between.

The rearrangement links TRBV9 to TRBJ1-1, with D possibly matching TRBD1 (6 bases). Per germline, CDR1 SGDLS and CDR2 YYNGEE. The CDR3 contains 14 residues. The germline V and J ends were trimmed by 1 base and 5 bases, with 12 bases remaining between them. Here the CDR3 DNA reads TGTGCCAGCAGCGTAATGGGGGCGGGAACTGAAGCTTTCTTT. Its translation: CASSVMGAGTEAFF.

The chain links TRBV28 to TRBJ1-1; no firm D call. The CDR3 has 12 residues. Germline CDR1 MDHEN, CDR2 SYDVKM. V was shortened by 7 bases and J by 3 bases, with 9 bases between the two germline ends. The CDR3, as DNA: TGTGCCAGCACTCCGAGGCACACTGAAGCTTTCTTT. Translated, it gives CASTPRHTEAFF. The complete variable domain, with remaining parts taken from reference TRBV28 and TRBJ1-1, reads DVKVTQSSRYLVKRTGEKVFLECVQDMDHENMFWYRQDPGLGLRLIYFSYDVKMKEKGDIPEGYSVSREKKERFSLILESASTNQTSMYLCASTPRHTEAFFGQGTRLTVV.

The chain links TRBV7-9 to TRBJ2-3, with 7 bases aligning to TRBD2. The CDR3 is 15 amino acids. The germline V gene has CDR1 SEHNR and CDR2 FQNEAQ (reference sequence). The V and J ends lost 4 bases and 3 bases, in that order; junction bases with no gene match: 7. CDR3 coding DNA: TGTGCCAGCAGCTATGCGGGCGGGAGAACAGATACGCAGTATTTT. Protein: CASSYAGGRTDTQYF.

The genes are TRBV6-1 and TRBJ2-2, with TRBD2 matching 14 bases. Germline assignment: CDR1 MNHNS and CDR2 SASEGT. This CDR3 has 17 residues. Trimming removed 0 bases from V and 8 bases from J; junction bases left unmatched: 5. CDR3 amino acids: CASSEARLAGGPGELFF. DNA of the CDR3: TGTGCCAGCAGTGAAGCCCGACTAGCGGGGGGGCCGGGGGAGCTGTTTTTT.

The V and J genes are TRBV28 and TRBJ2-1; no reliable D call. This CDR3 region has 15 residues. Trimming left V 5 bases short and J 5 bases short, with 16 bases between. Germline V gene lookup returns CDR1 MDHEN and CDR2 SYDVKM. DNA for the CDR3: TGTGCCAGCAGTGACCCCTACCTGGCCCACAATGAGCAGTTCTTC. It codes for CASSDPYLAHNEQFF.

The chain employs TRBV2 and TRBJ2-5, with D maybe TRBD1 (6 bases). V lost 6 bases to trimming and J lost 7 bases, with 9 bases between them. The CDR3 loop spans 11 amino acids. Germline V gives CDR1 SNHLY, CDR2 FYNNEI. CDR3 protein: CASSPQGTQYF. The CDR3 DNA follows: TGTGCCAGCAGCCCACAGGGGACCCAGTACTTC.

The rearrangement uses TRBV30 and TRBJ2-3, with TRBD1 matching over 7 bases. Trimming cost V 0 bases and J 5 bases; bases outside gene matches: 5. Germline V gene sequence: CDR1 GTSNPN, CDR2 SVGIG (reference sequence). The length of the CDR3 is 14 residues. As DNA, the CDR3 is TGTGCCTGGAGTGTACGGCAGGGGGTAGATACGCAGTATTTT. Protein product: CAWSVRQGVDTQYF.

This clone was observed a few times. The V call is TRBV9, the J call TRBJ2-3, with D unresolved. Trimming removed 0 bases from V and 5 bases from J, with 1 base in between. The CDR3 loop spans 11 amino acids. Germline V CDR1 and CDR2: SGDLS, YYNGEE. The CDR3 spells CASSVGDTQYF. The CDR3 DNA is TGTGCCAGCAGCGTAGGAGATACGCAGTATTTT.

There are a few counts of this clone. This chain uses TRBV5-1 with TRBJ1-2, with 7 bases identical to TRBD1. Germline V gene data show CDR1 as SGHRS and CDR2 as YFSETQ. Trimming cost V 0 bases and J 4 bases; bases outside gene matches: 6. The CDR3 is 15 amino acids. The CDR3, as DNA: TGCGCCAGCAGCTTGGGAGGGGGCACTAGCTATGGCTACACCTTC. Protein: CASSLGGGTSYGYTF.

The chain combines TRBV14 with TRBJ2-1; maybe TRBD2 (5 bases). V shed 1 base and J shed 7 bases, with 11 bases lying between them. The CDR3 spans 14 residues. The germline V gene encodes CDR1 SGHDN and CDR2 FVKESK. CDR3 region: CASSQGARGNEQFF. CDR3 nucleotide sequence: TGTGCCAGCAGCCAAGGGGCGAGAGGGAATGAGCAGTTCTTC.